A selection of T cell receptor beta chains follows, all from one sample in a study of OX40 agonist ivuxolimab in advanced cancers. Sequencing used immunoSEQ multiplex PCR; TCRdb keeps in-frame clones, though not all of them. The sample lists tens of thousands of clones, 80% to 90% seen once, with about 17% in the top ten. The specimen comprised CD4+ or CD8+ T cells sorted from blood, sampled in a trial of the OX40 agonist ivuxolimab. These receptors were obtained from an adult with an advanced solid tumor such as melanoma, head and neck, liver or kidney cancer. Both conserved end residues are part of each CDR3. The D gene is left open where the match is weak. The listing skips clone size in some rows; elsewhere it reads once, few, many or a size class.

clone_size d_call j_call v_call cdr3_aa cdr3_nt
once NA TRBJ1-2 TRBV7-3 CASSFTPRLGTSYGYTF TGTGCCAGCAGCTTCACACCCCGGTTAGGGACGTCGTATGGCTACACCTTC
NA NA TRBJ2-7 TRBV9 CASSVETGYEQYF TGTGCCAGCAGCGTAGAGACAGGTTACGAGCAGTACTTC
NA TRBD2 TRBJ2-5 TRBV10-3 CAISEGAGDGETQYF TGTGCCATCAGTGAAGGGGCGGGAGACGGGGAGACCCAGTACTTC
NA NA TRBJ2-7 TRBV18 CASSPGNTPLYYEQYF TGTGCCAGCTCACCGGGGAACACTCCACTCTACTACGAGCAGTACTTC
once NA TRBJ2-7 TRBV9 CASSSQGEQYF TGTGCCAGCAGCTCTCAGGGGGAGCAGTACTTC
NA NA TRBJ1-1 TRBV27 CASSPTGIGTEAFF TGTGCCAGCAGCCCAACGGGGATCGGTACTGAAGCTTTCTTT
NA NA TRBJ1-6 TRBV25-1 CASRQADYSPLHF TGTGCCAGCAGACAGGCGGACTATTCACCCCTCCACTTT
NA NA TRBJ2-7 TRBV5-6 CASSLTVEQYF TGTGCCAGCAGCTTGACCGTCGAGCAGTACTTC
NA TRBD1 TRBJ2-7 TRBV4-3 CASSQGTGDYEQYF TGCGCCAGCAGCCAAGGGACAGGGGACTACGAGCAGTACTTC
NA TRBD1 TRBJ1-3 TRBV7-9 CASSFQTGAGNTIYF TGTGCCAGCAGCTTCCAGACAGGGGCTGGAAACACCATATATTTT
NA NA TRBJ1-1 TRBV11-2 CASSLASVRDTNTEAFF TGTGCCAGCAGCTTAGCGTCTGTAAGGGATACGAACACTGAAGCTTTCTTT
NA NA TRBJ2-2 TRBV6-1 CASSDHRRDTGELFF TGTGCCAGCAGTGATCACCGACGGGACACCGGGGAGCTGTTTTTT
NA TRBD1 TRBJ1-1 TRBV25-1 CASSWTGSGNTEAFF TGTGCCAGCAGTTGGACAGGGTCTGGGAACACTGAAGCTTTCTTT
NA NA TRBJ1-1 TRBV6-5 CASRTLEIVTEAFF TGTGCCAGCAGGACTTTGGAGATTGTCACTGAAGCTTTCTTT
NA TRBD1 TRBJ1-5 TRBV28 CASSSIQGPYSNQPQHF TGTGCCAGCAGTTCAATACAGGGGCCGTATAGCAATCAGCCCCAGCATTTT
NA NA TRBJ2-7 TRBV18 CASSRLRSYEQYF TGTGCCAGCTCACGCTTGCGGTCCTACGAGCAGTACTTC
NA TRBD1 TRBJ2-7 TRBV15 CATSHLPGQGFSYEQYF TGTGCCACCAGCCACCTTCCCGGACAGGGATTCTCCTACGAGCAGTACTTC
few NA TRBJ2-7 TRBV4-3 CASSQEWGSYEQYF TGCGCCAGCAGCCAAGAGTGGGGATCCTACGAGCAGTACTTC
NA NA TRBJ1-5 TRBV6-5 CASSFGPNQPQHF TGTGCCAGCAGCTTCGGACCCAATCAGCCCCAGCATTTT
once TRBD1 TRBJ2-1 TRBV6-4 CASSDWTGHHSYNEQFF TGTGCCAGCAGTGACTGGACAGGGCATCATTCCTACAATGAGCAGTTCTTC
NA NA TRBJ2-7 TRBV5-8 CASSSSYEQYF TGTGCCAGCAGTTCCTCCTACGAGCAGTACTTC
medium-sized NA TRBJ2-7 TRBV15 CATSRDRGVAREQYF TGTGCCACCAGCAGAGATCGAGGGGTAGCGCGGGAGCAGTACTTC
once TRBD2 TRBJ2-1 TRBV5-1 CASSWLGLAGGFNEQFF TGCGCCAGCAGCTGGCTCGGGCTAGCGGGGGGTTTCAATGAGCAGTTCTTC
NA NA TRBJ2-2 TRBV7-9 CASTKRSGELFF TGTGCCAGCACCAAAAGGAGCGGGGAGCTGTTTTTT
NA TRBD1 TRBJ1-5 TRBV7-6 CASSLGTGANQPQHF TGTGCCAGCAGCTTAGGGACAGGGGCTAATCAGCCCCAGCATTTT
NA TRBD2 TRBJ2-1 TRBV5-6 CASSGPGLTYYNEQFF TGTGCCAGCAGCGGACCGGGACTAACCTACTACAATGAGCAGTTCTTC
NA TRBD2 TRBJ2-1 TRBV5-1 CASNQGLAGGSAKGEQFF TGCGCCAGCAACCAGGGACTAGCGGGAGGATCAGCCAAGGGGGAGCAGTTCTTC
NA NA TRBJ2-5 TRBV4-1 CASSQVSLSETQYF TGCGCCAGCAGCCAAGTTAGCCTATCAGAGACCCAGTACTTC
once NA TRBJ1-1 TRBV7-2 CASSSPGGDTEAFF TGTGCCAGCAGCTCACCAGGCGGCGACACTGAAGCTTTCTTT
NA NA TRBJ1-1 TRBV20-1 CSASGGTEAFF TGCAGTGCTAGCGGCGGAACTGAAGCTTTCTTT
NA TRBD2 TRBJ2-1 TRBV19 CASSRRLADIPRSEQFF TGTGCCAGTAGTAGAAGACTAGCGGACATACCACGGAGTGAGCAGTTCTTC
NA NA TRBJ2-7 TRBV5-4 CASSFNPYEQYF TGTGCCAGCAGCTTCAACCCCTACGAGCAGTACTTC
NA NA TRBJ2-7 TRBV10-3 CAISETPSYEQYF TGTGCCATCAGTGAGACTCCGTCCTACGAGCAGTACTTC
NA NA TRBJ1-1 TRBV5-6 CASSLPLVTEAFF TGTGCCAGCAGCTTGCCCTTGGTCACTGAAGCTTTCTTT
NA TRBD2 TRBJ2-1 TRBV19 CASRKTSGAYNEQFF TGTGCCAGTAGAAAGACTAGCGGAGCCTACAATGAGCAGTTCTTC
NA TRBD1 TRBJ2-7 TRBV27 CASRQGADEQYF TGTGCCAGCAGGCAGGGGGCCGACGAGCAGTACTTC
NA NA TRBJ2-1 TRBV11-3 CASSRRSYNEQFF TGTGCCAGCAGTAGGCGATCCTACAATGAGCAGTTCTTC
once NA TRBJ1-1 TRBV5-4 CASSFAGSPDEAFF TGTGCCAGCAGCTTTGCAGGGTCACCCGATGAAGCTTTCTTT
few NA TRBJ2-2 TRBV9 CASSVRVYTGELFF TGTGCCAGCAGCGTGAGGGTCTATACCGGGGAGCTGTTTTTT
NA TRBD1 TRBJ2-7 TRBV13 CASSPGTDVSYEQYF TGTGCCAGCAGCCCAGGGACAGACGTCTCCTACGAGCAGTACTTC
NA NA TRBJ2-7 TRBV21-1 CASSKGDTGQDYEQYF TGTGCCAGCAGCAAAGGGGATACGGGACAGGACTACGAGCAGTACTTC
once NA TRBJ1-2 TRBV4-2 CASSLGQIYGYTF TGTGCCAGCAGCTTAGGACAGATCTATGGCTACACCTTC
NA TRBD1 TRBJ1-1 TRBV7-8 CASSFSSGTGGGGVRNTEAFF TGTGCCAGCAGCTTTAGCTCCGGGACAGGGGGCGGTGGTGTGAGGAACACTGAAGCTTTCTTT
NA NA TRBJ2-7 TRBV21-1 CASSSRVPYEQYF TGTGCCAGCAGCTCAAGGGTTCCCTACGAGCAGTACTTC